The T cell receptor beta chain described here comes from a study of regulatory T cells in long-lasting Graves disease. The junction had 5 bases not matched to a gene; V was cut back by 8 bases and J by 4 bases. The germline CDR1 and CDR2 sequences are LNHDA and SQIVND (reference sequence). The CDR3 is 14 amino acids. This clonotype was counted between two and nine times. Assembly of TCR beta libraries relied on iRepertoire HTBI primers together with Arm-PCR of CDR3 regions. TCRdb redid the calling of the multiplex PCR reads with MiXCR, one entry per CDR3 protein. The sample comprises around 400,000 distinct CDR3 sequences, 15% of which are singletons, and approximately 21% rests with the top ten. The time point: newly diagnosed GD, antithyroid drugs for less than 3 months. Researchers made the TCR library from RNA that was extracted from PBMCs.

The sample in question was peripheral blood mononuclear cells (PBMCs), obtained at new diagnosis, from a patient treated with antithyroid drugs. This chain connects TRBV19 to TRBJ2-2, with 9 positions matching TRBD1. The clonotype comes from a female donor with Graves disease. CDR3 DNA sequence: TGTGCCAGTGGGAAGGACAGGGGCACCGGGGAGCTGTTTTTT. As protein: CASGKDRGTGELFF.